This T cell receptor beta chain was sequenced for a study of blood T cell repertoires in COVID-19. Study-wide context: The study drew acute and convalescent COVID-19 samples from the United States, Italy and Spain.

Method: immunoSEQ multiplex PCR; TCRdb's copy keeps in-frame clones and lacks some. The repertoire holds around 200,000 clones, with about 85% as singletons. The V end lost 3 bases, the J end lost 2 bases, and 7 bases lay between the germline ends. Germline V gene sequence: CDR1 MNHNY, CDR2 SVGAGI (reference sequence). This CDR3 comprises 14 residues. The J gene is TRBJ2-2, the V gene TRBV6-6; D not resolved. The TCR was taken from a woman older than 75 with acute or convalescent COVID-19. Sequences were obtained from peripheral blood. In DNA, the CDR3 is TGTGCCAGCAGTTATGGGCATAACACCGGGGAGCTGTTTTTT. It codes for CASSYGHNTGELFF.